This TCR beta chain was found in a study of CD8 T cells in Susac syndrome. Reverse transcription of roughly 0.45 to 1 ug RNA was performed with random hexamers. Amplification of TCR beta CDR3 spanned 54 Vbeta and 13 Jbeta via immunoSEQ multiplex PCR. TCRdb re-called the immunoSEQ multiplex PCR reads with MiXCR, one entry per CDR3 protein. The sample records some 200,000 distinct CDR3 sequences, approximately 94% being singletons. V lost 2 bases and J lost 9, with 16 bases in between. CDR1 and CDR2 (germline): LGHDT, YNNKEL (reference sequence). CDR3 length: 14 amino acids. In blood CD8+ and CD4+ T cells, TCR beta underwent sequencing. Patients with Susac syndrome fulfilled recently defined diagnostic criteria for definite or probable disease. TEMRA cells were FACS-enriched, unlike CD8+ and CD4+ T cells, which were negatively isolated.

Sequenced sample: CD4+ T cells from PBMCs. This TCR was recovered from a human donor with Susac syndrome. The chain joins TRBV3-1 to TRBJ1-1; D gene uncertain. CDR3 sequence: CASSQPNSGSKAFF. CDR3 nucleotides: TGTGCCAGCAGCCAACCCAACAGCGGCTCGAAAGCTTTCTTT.